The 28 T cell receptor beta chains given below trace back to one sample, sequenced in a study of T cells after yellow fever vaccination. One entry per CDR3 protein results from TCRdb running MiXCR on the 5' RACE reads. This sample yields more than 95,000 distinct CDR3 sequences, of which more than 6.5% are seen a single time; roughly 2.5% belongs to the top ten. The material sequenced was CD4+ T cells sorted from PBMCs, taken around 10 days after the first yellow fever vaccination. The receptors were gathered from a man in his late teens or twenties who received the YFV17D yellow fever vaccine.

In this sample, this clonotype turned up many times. DNA of the CDR3: TGTGCCAGCAGTCCCCTTGATGGGACCCAGTACTTC. Protein product: CASSPLDGTQYF. This chain joins TRBV27 and TRBJ2-5; D unresolved. The ends were cut back, 5 bases at V and 7 bases at J, with 11 bases in the middle. Looked up from germline, CDR1 is MNHEY and CDR2 is SMNVEV (reference sequence). The CDR3 contains 12 residues.

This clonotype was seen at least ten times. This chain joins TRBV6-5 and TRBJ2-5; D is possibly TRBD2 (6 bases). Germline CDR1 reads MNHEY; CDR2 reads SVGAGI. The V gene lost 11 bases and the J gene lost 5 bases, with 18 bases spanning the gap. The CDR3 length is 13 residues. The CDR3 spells CAGGFRGPETQYF. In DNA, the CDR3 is TGTGCCGGGGGGTTTAGGGGCCCGGAGACCCAGTACTTC.

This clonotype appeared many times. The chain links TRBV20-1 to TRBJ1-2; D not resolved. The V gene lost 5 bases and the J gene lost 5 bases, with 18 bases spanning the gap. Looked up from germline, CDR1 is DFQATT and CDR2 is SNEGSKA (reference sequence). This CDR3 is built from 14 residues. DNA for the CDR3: TGCAGTGCTGGCGGGTTCTTCGTAGAATATGGCTACACCTTC. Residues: CSAGGFFVEYGYTF.

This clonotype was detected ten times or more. The CDR3 spells CASSPDIGNQPQHF. The CDR3 DNA reads TGTGCCAGCAGCCCGGACATTGGCAATCAGCCCCAGCATTTT. This chain links TRBV7-2 with TRBJ1-5, with a possible D match to TRBD1 (5 bases). Germline assignment: CDR1 SGHTA and CDR2 FQGNSA. Trimming pared 5 bases from V and 2 bases from J, leaving 10 bases between. The CDR3 spans 14 residues.

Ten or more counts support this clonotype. For the CDR3, the DNA is TGTGCCAGCAGCAGGGGGACTCAGCCCCAGCATTTT. It translates to CASSRGTQPQHF. The chain has TRBV7-8 and TRBJ1-5, with D tentatively TRBD1 (6 bases). Trimming removed 5 bases at V and 6 bases at J, with 8 bases between. Per the germline V gene, CDR1 is SGHVS and CDR2 is FQNEAQ. This CDR3 comprises 12 residues.

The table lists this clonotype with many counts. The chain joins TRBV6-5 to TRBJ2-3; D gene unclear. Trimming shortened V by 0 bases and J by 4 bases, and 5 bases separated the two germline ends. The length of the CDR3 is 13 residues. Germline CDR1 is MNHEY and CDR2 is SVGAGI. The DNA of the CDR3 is TGTGCCAGCAGTTACTCCGGCCCAGATACGCAGTATTTT. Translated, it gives CASSYSGPDTQYF.

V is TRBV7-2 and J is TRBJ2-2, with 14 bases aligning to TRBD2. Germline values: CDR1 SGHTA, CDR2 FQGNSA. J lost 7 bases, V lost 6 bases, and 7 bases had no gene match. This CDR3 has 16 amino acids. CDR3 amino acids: CASRRTSGGQNGELFF. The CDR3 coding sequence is TGTGCCAGCAGGCGGACTAGCGGGGGGCAAAACGGGGAGCTGTTTTTT.

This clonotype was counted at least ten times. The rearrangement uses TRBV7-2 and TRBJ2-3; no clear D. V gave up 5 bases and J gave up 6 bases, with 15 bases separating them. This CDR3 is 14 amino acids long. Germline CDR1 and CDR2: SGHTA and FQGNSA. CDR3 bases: TGTGCCAGCAGCCGTGGGATGAATAAGGATACGCAGTATTTT. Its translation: CASSRGMNKDTQYF.

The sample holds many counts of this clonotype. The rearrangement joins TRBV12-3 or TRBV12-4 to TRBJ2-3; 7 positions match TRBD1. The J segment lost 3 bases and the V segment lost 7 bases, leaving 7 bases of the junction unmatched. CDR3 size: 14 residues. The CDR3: CASTEGALTDTQYF. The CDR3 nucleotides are TGTGCCAGCACCGAGGGGGCGCTAACAGATACGCAGTATTTT.

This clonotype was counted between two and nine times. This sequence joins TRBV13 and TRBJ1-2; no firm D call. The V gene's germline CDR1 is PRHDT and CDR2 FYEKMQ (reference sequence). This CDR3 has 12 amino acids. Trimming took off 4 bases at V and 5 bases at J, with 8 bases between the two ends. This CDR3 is CASSYNRYGYTF. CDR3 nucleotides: TGTGCCAGCAGCTACAACCGGTATGGCTACACCTTC.

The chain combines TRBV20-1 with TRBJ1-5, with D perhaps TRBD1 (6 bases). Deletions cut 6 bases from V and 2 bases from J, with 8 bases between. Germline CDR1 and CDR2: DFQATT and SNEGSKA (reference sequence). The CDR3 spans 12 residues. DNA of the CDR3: TGCAGTGCCCACAGGGGCAATCAGCCCCAGCATTTT. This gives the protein CSAHRGNQPQHF.

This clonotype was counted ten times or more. CDR3 DNA sequence: TGCAGTGCTAGAGAAGGTATATTAACTGAAGCTTTCTTT. Translated, it gives CSAREGILTEAFF. V and J are TRBV20-1 and TRBJ1-1, with D unresolved. Per the germline V gene, CDR1 is DFQATT and CDR2 is SNEGSKA (reference sequence). CDR3 length: 13 amino acids. V was cut by 0 bases and J by 5 bases, with 10 bases left in between.

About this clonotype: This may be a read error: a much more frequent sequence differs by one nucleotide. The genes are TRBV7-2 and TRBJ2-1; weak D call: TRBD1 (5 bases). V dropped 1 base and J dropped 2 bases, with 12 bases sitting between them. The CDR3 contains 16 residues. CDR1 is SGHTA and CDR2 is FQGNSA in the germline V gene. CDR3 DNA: TGTGCCAGCAGCTTAGTAGGGGCAACTACCTACAATGAGCAGTTCTTC. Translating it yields CASSLVGATTYNEQFF.

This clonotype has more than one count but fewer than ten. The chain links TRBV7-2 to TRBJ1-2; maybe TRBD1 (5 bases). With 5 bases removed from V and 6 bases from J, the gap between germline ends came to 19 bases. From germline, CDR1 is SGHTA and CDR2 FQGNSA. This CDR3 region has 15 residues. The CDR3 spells CASSNTAAGRNGYTF. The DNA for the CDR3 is TGTGCCAGCAGCAATACCGCGGCAGGGCGGAATGGCTACACCTTC.

CDR3 residues: CASSTAGSNSPLHF. The CDR3 nucleotides are TGTGCCAGCAGTACCGCAGGTTCCAATTCACCCCTCCACTTT. J is TRBJ1-6 and V is TRBV25-1; D is uncertain. CDR3 size: 14 residues. The V end was cut by 5 bases, the J end by 7 bases, with 12 bases between. CDR1 MGHDK and CDR2 SYGVNS come from the germline V gene. Using reference TRBV25-1 and TRBJ1-6 for the parts outside the CDR3, the full variable domain is EADIYQTPRYLVIGTGKKITLECSQTMGHDKMYWYQQDPGMELHLIHYSYGVNSTEKGDLSSESTVSRIRTEHFPLTLESARPSHTSQYLCASSTAGSNSPLHFGNGTRLTVT.

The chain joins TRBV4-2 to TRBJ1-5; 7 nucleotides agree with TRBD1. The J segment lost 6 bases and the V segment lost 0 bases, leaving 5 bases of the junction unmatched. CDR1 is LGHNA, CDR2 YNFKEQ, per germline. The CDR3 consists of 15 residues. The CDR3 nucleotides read TGTGCCAGCAGCCAAGAGCGACAGGGCCGTCAGCCCCAGCATTTT. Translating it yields CASSQERQGRQPQHF.

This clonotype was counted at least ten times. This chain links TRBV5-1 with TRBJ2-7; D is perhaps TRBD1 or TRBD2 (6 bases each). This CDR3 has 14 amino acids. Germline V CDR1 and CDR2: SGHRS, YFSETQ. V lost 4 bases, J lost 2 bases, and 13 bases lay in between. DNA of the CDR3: TGCGCCAGCAGCCTGGGGGGCCTCGCCTACGAGCAGTACGTC. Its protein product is CASSLGGLAYEQYV.

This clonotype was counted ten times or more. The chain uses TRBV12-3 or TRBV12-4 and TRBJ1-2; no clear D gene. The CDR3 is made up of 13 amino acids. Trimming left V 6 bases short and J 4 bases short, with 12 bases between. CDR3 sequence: CASSENDAYGYTF. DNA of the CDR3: TGTGCCAGCAGCGAAAACGACGCCTATGGCTACACCTTC.

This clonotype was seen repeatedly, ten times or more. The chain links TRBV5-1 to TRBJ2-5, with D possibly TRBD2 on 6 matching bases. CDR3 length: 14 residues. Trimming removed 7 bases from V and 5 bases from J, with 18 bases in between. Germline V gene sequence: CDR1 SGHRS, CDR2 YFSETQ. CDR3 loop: CASSGERSTETQYF. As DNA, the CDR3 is TGCGCCAGCTCGGGGGAGCGCTCGACGGAGACCCAGTACTTC.

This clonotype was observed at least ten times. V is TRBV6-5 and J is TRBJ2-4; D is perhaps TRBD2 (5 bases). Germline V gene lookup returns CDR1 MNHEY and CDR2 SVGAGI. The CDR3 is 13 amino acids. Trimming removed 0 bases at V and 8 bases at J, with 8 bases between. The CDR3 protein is CASSYSRTDIQYF. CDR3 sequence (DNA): TGTGCCAGCAGTTACTCACGGACTGACATTCAGTACTTC.

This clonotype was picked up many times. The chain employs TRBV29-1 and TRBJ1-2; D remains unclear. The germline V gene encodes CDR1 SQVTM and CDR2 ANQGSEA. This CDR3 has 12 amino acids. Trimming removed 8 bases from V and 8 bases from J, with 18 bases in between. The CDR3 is CSTRSSPTGYTF. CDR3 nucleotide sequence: TGCAGCACGAGATCCTCCCCGACGGGCTACACCTTC.

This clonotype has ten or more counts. As DNA, the CDR3 is TGTGCCAGTAGCACCGGGACTAGCGGGGGGGCGCGAGAGCAGTTCTTC. It yields the protein CASSTGTSGGAREQFF. The V call is TRBV19, the J call TRBJ2-1; 16 bases agree with TRBD2. Germline V gives CDR1 LNHDA, CDR2 SQIVND (reference sequence). The CDR3 length is 16 residues. Trimming at V came to 6 bases and at J to 10 bases, leaving 9 bases not matched to a gene.

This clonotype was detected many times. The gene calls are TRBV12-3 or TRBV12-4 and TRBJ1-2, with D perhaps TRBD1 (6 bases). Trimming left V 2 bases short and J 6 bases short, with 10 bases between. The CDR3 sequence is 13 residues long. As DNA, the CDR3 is TGTGCCAGCAGTTTAAGGGGGTCTGATGGCTACACCTTC. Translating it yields CASSLRGSDGYTF.

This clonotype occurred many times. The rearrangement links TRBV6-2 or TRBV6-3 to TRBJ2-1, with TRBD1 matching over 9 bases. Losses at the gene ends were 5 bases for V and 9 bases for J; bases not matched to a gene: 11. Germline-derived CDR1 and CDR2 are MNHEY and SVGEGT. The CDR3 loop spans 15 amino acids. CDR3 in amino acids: CASSRPGQGIAEQFF. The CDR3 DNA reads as TGTGCCAGCAGTCGTCCGGGACAGGGTATAGCTGAGCAGTTCTTC.

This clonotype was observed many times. The CDR3 loop reads CASRPGPSNEQFF. Here the CDR3 DNA reads TGTGCCAGCAGACCCGGACCGAGCAATGAGCAGTTCTTC. J is TRBJ2-1 and V is TRBV4-2; no firm D call. This CDR3 comprises 13 residues. Germline V lookup: CDR1 LGHNA, CDR2 YNFKEQ. Trimming removed 6 bases from V and 6 bases from J, with 12 bases in between.

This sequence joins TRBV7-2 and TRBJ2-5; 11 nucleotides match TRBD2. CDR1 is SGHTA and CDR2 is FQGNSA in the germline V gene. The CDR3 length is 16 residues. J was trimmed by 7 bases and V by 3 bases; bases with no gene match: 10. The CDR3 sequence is CASSLPGTSGSLTQYF. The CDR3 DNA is TGTGCCAGCAGCTTGCCCGGGACTAGCGGATCTCTGACCCAGTACTTC.

CDR3 protein: CASSTQGTETEAFF. The CDR3 nucleotides read TGCGCCAGCAGCACCCAGGGTACGGAAACTGAAGCTTTCTTT. The J gene is TRBJ1-1, the V gene TRBV5-1; weak D call: TRBD1 (5 bases). Germline V CDR1 and CDR2: SGHRS, YFSETQ. The CDR3 consists of 14 residues. With 4 bases removed from V and 5 bases from J, the gap between germline ends came to 15 bases.

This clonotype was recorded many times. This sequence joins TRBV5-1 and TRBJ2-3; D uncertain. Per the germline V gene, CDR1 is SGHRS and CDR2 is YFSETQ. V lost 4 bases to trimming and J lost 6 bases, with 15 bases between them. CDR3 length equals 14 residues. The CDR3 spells CASSPRSDRDTQYF. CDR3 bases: TGCGCCAGCAGCCCAAGGAGCGATAGGGATACGCAGTATTTT.